This TCR beta chain was sequenced in a study of cytomegalovirus exposure and HLA in healthy donors. About this clone itself: Its matching antigen is unknown.

With 1 base removed from V and 0 bases from J, the gap between germline ends came to 14 bases. The CDR3 spans 17 residues. CDR1 and CDR2 from the germline V gene are SGHDT and YYEEEE. General study findings and limits: The authors later linked a missense DCLRE1C variant to TCR beta V- and J-gene trimming.

Amplification used 60 Vbeta primers and 13 Jbeta primers. Here immunoSEQ multiplex PCR was the method, and the copy in TCRdb shows in-frame clones only, minus some. The table lists fewer than 150,000 clones, around 75% of them singletons. The V and J genes are TRBV5-6 and TRBJ2-1; TRBD2 is a possible D gene (7 bases). This receptor was taken from a man younger than 45 in good health and CMV-seronegative. The sample consisted of PBMCs. CDR3 nucleotide sequence: TGTGCCAGCAGCTTGATCGGGGGGCGCGTCTCCTACAATGAGCAGTTCTTC. Translating gives CASSLIGGRVSYNEQFF.